This T cell receptor beta chain was recorded in a study of T cell repertoires in cytomegalovirus infection. Study as a whole: Indicated by public TCR beta signatures were CMV infection and matching HLA type.

TCRdb processed the reads anew with MiXCR; each CDR3 protein has one entry. Of about 830,000 distinct CDR3 sequences in the sample, approximately 32% were seen once. To note about this clonotype: The antigen is undetermined.

Notes on the study in general: Within the response measured ex vivo, HLA-C-restricted CMV-specific TCR beta clonotypes were dominant.

Trimming stripped 8 bases from V and 2 bases from J, with 17 bases between. Germline-derived CDR1 and CDR2 are ENHRY and SYGVKD. The CDR3 loop spans 15 amino acids. The sequences come from cultured CD8+ T cells from PBMCs, collected from culture after CMV antigen stimulation. This TCR derives from a human donor in good health (CMV status not recorded). Some clones in this sample may be carry-over from other donors' samples. This chain connects TRBV10-3 to TRBJ2-3; either TRBD1 or TRBD2 may supply D (5 bases each). The DNA of the CDR3 is TGTGCCATCGAAGGTACTAGGACATCCACAGATACGCAGTATTTT. This gives the protein CAIEGTRTSTDTQYF.